These 31 T cell receptor beta chains share one sample of origin, sequenced in a study of cytomegalovirus exposure and HLA in healthy donors. Use of 60 Vbeta and 13 Jbeta primers characterized the PCR. TCRdb's copy holds only in-frame clones and misses some; the assay was immunoSEQ multiplex PCR. Among over 65,000 clones listed, over 70% were seen once. The sequenced sample was PBMCs. The receptors come from a man aged 55 to 70 in good health and CMV-seropositive.

This clone showed up just once. This sequence joins TRBV5-4 and TRBJ2-7; no firm D call. Trimming stripped 2 bases from V and 2 bases from J, with 11 bases between. The CDR3 sequence is 14 residues long. The germline gives CDR1 SGHNT, CDR2 YYREEE (reference sequence). In DNA form, the CDR3 reads TGTGCCAGCAGCTTAAAATCGGTAACCTACGAGCAGTACTTC. This encodes CASSLKSVTYEQYF.

This clone was found once. The chain recombines TRBV5-6 with TRBJ1-5, with 7 bases aligning to TRBD1. The J segment lost 4 bases and the V segment lost 0 bases, leaving 4 bases of the junction unmatched. CDR3 length: 15 amino acids. CDR1 and CDR2 from the germline V gene are SGHDT and YYEEEE. CDR3 amino acids: CASSLVAGGNQPQHF. Here the CDR3 DNA reads TGTGCCAGCAGCTTGGTTGCAGGGGGTAATCAGCCCCAGCATTTT. Combining the CDR3 with reference TRBV5-6 and TRBJ1-5 gives the whole variable domain DAGVTQSPTHLIKTRGQQVTLRCSPKSGHDTVSWYQQALGQGPQFIFQYYEEEERQRGNFPDRFSGHQFPNYSSELNVNALLLGDSALYLCASSLVAGGNQPQHFGDGTRLSIL.

The V call is TRBV9, the J call TRBJ2-2; 11 bases are a match to TRBD2. This CDR3 comprises 16 residues. Germline V gene sequence: CDR1 SGDLS, CDR2 YYNGEE. V shed 2 bases and J 1 base; nucleotides not matched to a gene: 1. The CDR3 region is CASSVGLAGNTGELFF. The CDR3 DNA sequence: TGTGCCAGCAGCGTCGGACTAGCGGGGAACACCGGGGAGCTGTTTTTT.

The V gene is TRBV2, the J gene TRBJ2-5; 13 positions agree with TRBD2. Per germline, CDR1 SNHLY and CDR2 FYNNEI. The V gene end was trimmed by 5 bases and the J gene end by 14 bases; junction bases not matched to a gene: 8. The CDR3 totals 13 residues. In DNA, the CDR3 is TGTGCCAGCAGTAAGACTAGCGGGGGGCTCCAATACTTC. This gives the protein CASSKTSGGLQYF. Based on the CDR3 plus reference TRBV2 and TRBJ2-5, the full variable domain is EPEVTQTPSHQVTQMGQEVILRCVPISNHLYFYWYRQILGQKVEFLVSFYNNEISEKSEIFDDQFSVERPDGSNFTLKIRSTKLEDSAMYFCASSKTSGGLQYFGPGTRLLVL.

The chain joins TRBV10-3 to TRBJ2-1; 10 bases match TRBD2. CDR3 size: 14 residues. V trimming: 6 bases; J trimming: 8 bases; junction bases outside the gene matches: 7. Germline lookup yields CDR1 ENHRY and CDR2 SYGVKD. Written as DNA, the CDR3 is TGTGCCATCAGCCCGCTAGCGGGAGAGGATGAGCAGTTCTTC. It codes for CAISPLAGEDEQFF.

The genes are TRBV5-1 and TRBJ1-6; a weak D match, TRBD1 (6 bases). This CDR3 is 15 amino acids long. V lost 3 bases, J lost 8 bases, and 15 bases lay in between. CDR1 is SGHRS and CDR2 is YFSETQ in the germline V gene. CDR3 amino acids: CASSWGTSRDSPLHF. The CDR3 coding sequence is TGCGCCAGCAGCTGGGGGACATCTCGCGATTCACCCCTCCACTTT.

This chain joins TRBV6-5 and TRBJ1-6, with a possible D match to TRBD1 (5 bases). V was trimmed by 6 bases and J by 4 bases, leaving 10 bases between them. The germline CDR1 and CDR2 sequences are MNHEY and SVGAGI. CDR3 length: 14 residues. CDR3: CASRTAPYNSPLHF. In nucleotides, the CDR3 is TGTGCCAGCAGGACAGCACCTTATAATTCACCCCTCCACTTT.

This chain links TRBV20-1 with TRBJ2-5, with D uncertain. Between the trimmed V and J ends, which lost 6 bases and 2 bases, there was a span of 7 bases. The germline gives CDR1 DFQATT, CDR2 SNEGSKA (reference sequence). The CDR3 is 11 residues long. The CDR3 DNA is TGCAGTGCCCGTCGGCAAGAGACCCAGTACTTC. This gives the protein CSARRQETQYF.

V usage is TRBV5-6 and J usage is TRBJ1-2; D is perhaps TRBD1 (6 bases). This CDR3 comprises 15 residues. Trimming stripped 0 bases from V and 2 bases from J, with 11 bases between. Germline CDR1 SGHDT, CDR2 YYEEEE. CDR3 protein: CASSLGTRGNYGYTF. The CDR3 DNA reads TGTGCCAGCAGCTTGGGGACGAGGGGGAACTATGGCTACACCTTC.

The V call is TRBV6-5, the J call TRBJ2-7; 7 bases align to TRBD1. This CDR3 comprises 15 residues. The junction had 9 bases not matched to a gene; V was cut back by 5 bases and J by 2 bases. Looked up from germline, CDR1 is MNHEY and CDR2 is SVGAGI. The CDR3 reads CASSNGQDGAYEQYF. The CDR3 DNA is TGTGCCAGCAGTAATGGACAGGACGGGGCCTACGAGCAGTACTTC.

The CDR3 bases are TGTGCCAGCAGCTTAGGTTCCTTAAAAGAGACCCAGTACTTC. It encodes CASSLGSLKETQYF. This sequence joins TRBV7-9 and TRBJ2-5; D gene ambiguous. The CDR3 is 14 amino acids. Trimming shortened V by 1 base and J by 3 bases, and 9 bases separated the two germline ends. CDR1 SEHNR and CDR2 FQNEAQ come from the germline V gene (reference sequence).

This chain connects TRBV5-5 to TRBJ2-3; 7 bases align to TRBD1. The CDR3 length is 14 residues. J was trimmed by 5 bases and V by 2 bases; bases with no gene match: 5. CDR1 is SGHKS, CDR2 YYEKEE, per germline (reference sequence). For the CDR3, the DNA is TGTGCCAGCAGCTTTAGACAGGGCGGAGATACGCAGTATTTT. Translated: CASSFRQGGDTQYF.

The chain couples TRBV4-1 to TRBJ1-2; tentative D call: TRBD1 (5 bases). The CDR3 is made up of 15 amino acids. V was pared by 5 bases and J by 5 bases, with 18 bases between. Germline CDR1 and CDR2: MGHRA and YSYEKL. CDR3 nucleotide sequence: TGCGCCAGCAGCTCTGATCGGACACAAAGTTATGGCTACACCTTC. Residues: CASSSDRTQSYGYTF.

The CDR3 DNA is TGCAGCGTTGCGGGAGCCTACGAGCAGTACTTC. It encodes CSVAGAYEQYF. The rearrangement uses TRBV29-1 and TRBJ2-7; D perhaps matches TRBD2 (6 bases). CDR1 and CDR2 (germline): SQVTM, ANQGSEA. V lost 4 bases to trimming and J lost 2 bases, with 6 bases between them. The CDR3 is made up of 11 amino acids.

This clone appeared a single time. The chain links TRBV5-1 to TRBJ1-2; 10 bases line up with TRBD1. The J segment lost 10 bases and the V segment lost 5 bases, leaving 11 bases of the junction unmatched. The germline V gene encodes CDR1 SGHRS and CDR2 YFSETQ. The CDR3 sequence is 14 residues long. The CDR3 region has the DNA TGCGCCAGCAGTCAGAATGCCGGGACAGGGGACTACACCTTC. This translates into CASSQNAGTGDYTF.

The chain carries TRBV18 and TRBJ1-4; 8 bases align to TRBD1. Germline values: CDR1 KGHSH, CDR2 LQKENI. CDR3 length: 16 amino acids. Germline trimming cut 4 bases from V and 7 bases from J; bases unmatched to any gene: 11. The CDR3 sequence: CASSLTTGTGGEKLFF. The CDR3 bases are TGTGCCAGCTCACTGACCACCGGGACAGGAGGTGAAAAACTGTTTTTT. The full variable domain, completed using reference TRBV18 and TRBJ1-4, is NAGVMQNPRHLVRRRGQEARLRCSPMKGHSHVYWYRQLPEEGLKFMVYLQKENIIDESGMPKERFSAEFPKEGPSILRIQQVVRGDSAAYFCASSLTTGTGGEKLFFGSGTQLSVL.

This chain uses TRBV7-9 with TRBJ1-3, with D hard to call. V lost 6 bases to trimming and J lost 0 bases, with 9 bases between them. Germline V gives CDR1 SEHNR, CDR2 FQNEAQ (reference sequence). The CDR3 is 14 residues long. The CDR3 nucleotides read TGTGCCAGCAGACAGTCCGTCTCTGGAAACACCATATATTTT. It yields the protein CASRQSVSGNTIYF.

The sample holds one count of this clone. This chain connects TRBV5-1 to TRBJ2-5; tentatively, D is TRBD2 (6 bases). The germline CDR1 and CDR2 sequences are SGHRS and YFSETQ. The CDR3 sequence is 14 residues long. V was clipped by 6 bases and J by 0 bases, with 12 bases between them. The CDR3 sequence is CASKAIADQETQYF. CDR3 DNA sequence: TGCGCCAGCAAAGCCATAGCGGACCAAGAGACCCAGTACTTC.

The chain recombines TRBV27 with TRBJ2-1; 8 positions match TRBD2. CDR1 is MNHEY, CDR2 SMNVEV, per germline (reference sequence). Trimming at V came to 0 bases and at J to 5 bases, leaving 12 bases not matched to a gene. The CDR3 length is 18 residues. For the CDR3, the DNA is TGTGCCAGCAGTTTATCGGGATGGGAAGTAGCGGGAAACAATGAGCAGTTCTTC. Translated: CASSLSGWEVAGNNEQFF.

The chain is built from TRBV13 and TRBJ2-5; TRBD2 is a possible D gene (6 bases). Germline V lookup: CDR1 PRHDT, CDR2 FYEKMQ (reference sequence). The CDR3 loop spans 18 amino acids. The V gene lost 5 bases and the J gene lost 4 bases, with 26 bases spanning the gap. As DNA, the CDR3 is TGTGCCAGCAGCCCCCAAGGGCAGGGATCGGGGGAAGGAGAGACCCAGTACTTC. Its translation is CASSPQGQGSGEGETQYF.

This sequence joins TRBV19 and TRBJ1-2, with 10 nucleotides matching TRBD1. CDR1 LNHDA and CDR2 SQIVND come from the germline V gene (reference sequence). V shed 5 bases and J 7 bases; nucleotides not matched to a gene: 7. The CDR3 contains 14 residues. This chain's CDR3 is CASSDDRGRGGYTF. For the CDR3, the DNA is TGTGCCAGTAGTGATGACAGGGGGCGAGGTGGCTACACCTTC.

The gene calls are TRBV2 and TRBJ2-2; tentatively, D is TRBD1 (5 bases). CDR3 length equals 13 residues. Germline lookup yields CDR1 SNHLY and CDR2 FYNNEI. Trimming took off 4 bases at V and 6 bases at J, with 9 bases between the two ends. The CDR3 nucleotides read TGTGCCAGCAGTGCTTTAGGGGCCGGGGAGCTGTTTTTT. Translated: CASSALGAGELFF.

This clone came up a few times. This rearrangement joins TRBV7-9 to TRBJ2-1, with 9 bases matching TRBD2. There are 15 residues in the CDR3. Per the germline V gene, CDR1 is SEHNR and CDR2 is FQNEAQ (reference sequence). Germline trimming cut 5 bases from V and 5 bases from J; bases unmatched to any gene: 7. DNA for the CDR3: TGTGCCAGCAGCCGGGGGCGGGAGGGGGACAATGAGCAGTTCTTC. This encodes CASSRGREGDNEQFF.

This rearrangement joins TRBV15 to TRBJ2-2; 7 nucleotides align to TRBD1. Germline CDR1 reads LNHNV; CDR2 reads YYDKDF (reference sequence). CDR3 length: 15 residues. Trimming at V came to 0 bases and at J to 3 bases, leaving 1 base not matched to a gene. The CDR3 region has the DNA TGTGCCACCAGCAGAGAAGACAGGGACACCGGGGAGCTGTTTTTT. This codes for CATSREDRDTGELFF.

A single count supports this clone. J is TRBJ2-6 and V is TRBV5-1, with TRBD1 identical over 12 bases. J gave up 2 bases and V 2 bases, and 11 bases lay outside the gene matches. The CDR3 is 20 residues long. Per the germline V gene, CDR1 is SGHRS and CDR2 is YFSETQ. The CDR3 region is CASSFPQGTGGVAGANVLTF. DNA of the CDR3: TGCGCCAGCAGCTTCCCCCAGGGGACAGGGGGCGTAGCTGGGGCCAACGTCCTGACTTTC.

The CDR3 region is CASSIGGILSNTEAFF. The CDR3 nucleotides read TGTGCCAGTAGTATCGGGGGGATACTCTCGAACACTGAAGCTTTCTTT. The V gene is TRBV19, the J gene TRBJ1-1; TRBD1 might be the D (5 bases). From germline, CDR1 is LNHDA and CDR2 SQIVND (reference sequence). The CDR3 loop spans 16 amino acids. Trimming removed 3 bases from V and 1 base from J, with 15 bases in between.

The gene calls are TRBV7-8 and TRBJ1-6; D is possibly TRBD1 (6 bases). V was pared by 8 bases and J by 7 bases, with 15 bases between. The CDR3 extends over 14 amino acids. Per germline, CDR1 SGHVS and CDR2 FQNEAQ. The CDR3 DNA reads TGTGCCAGCCTCACCGGGACAAGCAATTCACCCCTCCACTTT. This gives the protein CASLTGTSNSPLHF.

The sample holds a few counts of this clone. V usage is TRBV12-2 and J usage is TRBJ2-5; the table assigns TRBD1, which was not confirmed against the DNA. TRBV12-2 is deemed a pseudogene. CDR3 length: 13 residues. Written as DNA, the CDR3 is TGTGCAAGTCGCTTAGGACAGGAGGAGACCCAGTACTTC. Translated, it gives CASRLGQEETQYF.

This rearrangement joins TRBV11-2 to TRBJ2-7, with D unresolved. CDR3 length: 16 residues. Germline V CDR1 and CDR2: SGHAT, FQNNGV. The V end lost 5 bases, the J end lost 4 bases, and 21 bases lay between the germline ends. The CDR3 loop reads CASSPHVGQSFYEQYF. The CDR3 bases are TGTGCCAGCAGCCCCCACGTTGGGCAGAGCTTTTACGAGCAGTACTTC.

V usage is TRBV6-4 and J usage is TRBJ2-7; TRBD2 matches at 8 bases. The assigned J gene may be wrong: the sequence end matches TRBJ2-1 better. The CDR3 loop spans 15 amino acids. The V gene's germline CDR1 is MRHNA and CDR2 SNTAGT. The CDR3 coding sequence is TGTGCCAGCAGTGATGAAAGCGGGGGATGGAATGAGCAGTTCTTC. Translating gives CASSDESGGWNEQFF.

This chain uses TRBV19 with TRBJ1-4, with 9 positions matching TRBD1. This CDR3 comprises 14 residues. Germline V gives CDR1 LNHDA, CDR2 SQIVND (reference sequence). V trimming: 6 bases; J trimming: 8 bases; junction bases outside the gene matches: 7. The chain's CDR3 is CASSTGGAGEKLFF. CDR3 DNA: TGTGCCAGTAGCACAGGGGGCGCGGGAGAAAAACTGTTTTTT.